This is a list of T cell receptor beta chains from one sample in a study of blood T cell repertoires in COVID-19. Measured with immunoSEQ multiplex PCR; TCRdb has only the in-frame clones, and not every one. Altogether 50,000 to 60,000 clones are present, 83% being singletons, with the ten largest covering 16%. The sequenced material came from peripheral blood. These TCRs come from a man between 35 and 55 years old with acute or convalescent COVID-19. The CDR3 runs from the conserved cysteine through the conserved F or W. The D gene is left open where the match is weak. Only part of the rows carry a size: once, few, many, or a class if the clone is expanded.

clone_size j_call d_call v_call cdr3_aa cdr3_nt
- TRBJ2-2 TRBD1 TRBV5-1 CASSQSTGSGELFF TGCGCCAGCAGCCAATCGACAGGGAGCGGGGAGCTGTTTTTT
- TRBJ2-5 TRBD1 TRBV5-4 CASSTGQGAKTQYF TGTGCCAGCAGCACAGGACAGGGGGCGAAGACCCAGTACTTC
- TRBJ1-1 - TRBV21-1 CASSAAEVNTEAFF TGTGCCAGCAGCGCAGCTGAGGTGAACACTGAAGCTTTCTTT
- TRBJ1-3 TRBD1 TRBV5-6 CASSLPGQSWDSGNTIYF TGTGCCAGCAGCCTTCCGGGACAGAGTTGGGATTCTGGAAACACCATATATTTT
- TRBJ1-1 - TRBV5-1 CASSLAAGRTEAFF TGCGCCAGCAGCTTGGCCGCCGGGAGGACTGAAGCTTTCTTT
- TRBJ2-2 - TRBV5-1 CASSPGVVGNTGELFF TGCGCCAGCAGCCCGGGGGTAGTAGGGAACACCGGGGAGCTGTTTTTT
- TRBJ1-1 TRBD1 TRBV6-5 CASSWGQGVEAFF TGTGCCAGCAGCTGGGGACAGGGGGTTGAAGCTTTCTTT
- TRBJ1-2 - TRBV12-3/TRBV12-4 CASSFGGVSGYTF TGTGCCAGCAGTTTTGGGGGGGTATCCGGCTACACCTTC
few TRBJ1-2 - TRBV15 CATSRDIKPNYGYTF TGTGCCACCAGCCGCGACATCAAACCTAACTATGGCTACACCTTC
- TRBJ1-1 TRBD1 TRBV7-9 CASSRTGTAEAFF TGTGCCAGCAGCCGGACAGGGACGGCTGAAGCTTTCTTT
- TRBJ1-2 - TRBV5-4 CASSPDTYYGYTF TGTGCCAGCAGCCCCGACACCTACTATGGCTACACCTTC
- TRBJ2-5 - TRBV11-2 CASTSFGVGGETQYF TGTGCCAGCACCTCTTTCGGGGTCGGCGGTGAGACCCAGTACTTC
- TRBJ2-6 - TRBV5-1 CASSTGYSGANVLTF TGCGCCAGCAGTACGGGGTACTCTGGGGCCAACGTCCTGACTTTC
- TRBJ2-1 - TRBV27 CASSSLRRGEQFF TGTGCCAGCAGTTCCCTACGGCGGGGTGAGCAGTTCTTC
- TRBJ1-1 - TRBV2 CASSELSRRDSKIFTEAFF TGTGCCAGCAGTGAGCTCTCCCGACGTGACAGCAAGATCTTCACGGAAGCTTTCTTT
- TRBJ1-6 - TRBV21-1 CASSKVRQGKWSYNSPLHF TGTGCCAGCAGCAAAGTTCGACAGGGGAAGTGGTCCTATAATTCACCCCTCCACTTT
- TRBJ2-3 - TRBV10-3 CAISERENTQYF TGTGCCATCAGTGAAAGGGAGAATACGCAGTATTTT
- TRBJ1-4 - TRBV11-2 CASSLGGVNNEKLFF TGTGCCAGCAGCTTAGGGGGGGTCAATAATGAAAAACTGTTTTTT
- TRBJ1-3 TRBD1 TRBV6-5 CASRGQPIGGNTIYF TGTGCCAGCCGGGGACAGCCTATCGGCGGAAACACCATATATTTT
- TRBJ2-5 TRBD2 TRBV27 CASSRLAGGQETQYF TGTGCCAGCAGTCGACTAGCGGGGGGACAAGAGACCCAGTACTTC
- TRBJ1-5 - TRBV30 CAWSVPPRRNQPQHF TGTGCCTGGAGTGTACCGCCCAGGCGTAATCAGCCCCAGCATTTT
- TRBJ1-2 - TRBV5-6 CASNRDAVVGYTF TGTGCCAGCAACAGGGACGCAGTCGTTGGCTACACCTTC
- TRBJ1-4 - TRBV27 CASSRRGTNEKLFF TGTGCCAGCAGTCGCAGGGGTACTAATGAAAAACTGTTTTTT
- TRBJ1-5 TRBD1 TRBV28 CASRRGQGNQPQHF TGTGCCAGCAGGCGGGGACAGGGAAATCAGCCCCAGCATTTT
- TRBJ1-1 - TRBV28 CASRLGNMNTEAFF TGTGCCAGCAGATTAGGCAACATGAACACTGAAGCTTTCTTT
- TRBJ2-1 TRBD1 TRBV5-6 CASSLDRVSSYNEQFF TGTGCCAGCAGCCTAGACAGGGTTAGCTCCTACAATGAGCAGTTCTTC
- TRBJ2-1 - TRBV6-5 CASSYSDQDNEQFF TGTGCCAGCAGTTACTCTGACCAGGACAATGAGCAGTTCTTC
- TRBJ2-1 - TRBV5-1 CASSSSSRGSSYNEQFF TGCGCCAGCAGCTCCTCCAGCCGGGGGAGCTCCTACAATGAGCAGTTCTTC
- TRBJ1-2 TRBD1 TRBV7-9 CASSSTGGAGGYTF TGTGCCAGCAGCTCGACAGGGGGCGCCGGGGGCTACACCTTC
- TRBJ1-2 TRBD1 TRBV7-2 CASSRGTGFENGYTF TGTGCCAGCAGCCGGGGGACAGGGTTTGAAAATGGCTACACCTTC
- TRBJ2-7 TRBD1 TRBV7-9 CASSFGQGYPYEQYF TGTGCCAGCAGCTTTGGACAGGGTTATCCCTACGAGCAGTACTTC
- TRBJ2-7 - TRBV11-2 CASSSWDTTYEQYF TGTGCCAGCAGCTCTTGGGACACTACCTACGAGCAGTACTTC
- TRBJ2-3 - TRBV1 CTSSQDWGVRTDTQYF TGCACCAGCAGCCAAGACTGGGGGGTCCGTACAGATACGCAGTATTTT
- TRBJ1-3 - TRBV28 CASANLGGRSGNTIYF TGTGCCAGCGCTAACCTGGGAGGACGATCTGGAAACACCATATATTTT
- TRBJ1-6 - TRBV19 CASSEQSSYNSPLHF TGTGCCAGTAGTGAACAGAGCTCCTATAATTCACCCCTCCACTTT
- TRBJ2-5 TRBD1 TRBV5-1 CASSLAVGGRKTQYF TGCGCCAGCAGCTTGGCGGTAGGGGGCAGGAAGACCCAGTACTTC
- TRBJ2-7 - TRBV19 CASNNRGTYEQYF TGTGCCAGTAATAATCGGGGTACCTACGAGCAGTACTTC
- TRBJ2-6 - TRBV6-5 CASRRLSSGANVLTF TGTGCCAGCAGGAGACTCTCCTCTGGGGCCAACGTCCTGACTTTC
- TRBJ1-5 - TRBV14 CASSHVGAGRGNQPQHF TGTGCCAGCAGCCACGTCGGGGCGGGACGGGGGAATCAGCCCCAGCATTTT
- TRBJ1-4 - TRBV19 CASSEGSALSEKLFF TGTGCCAGTAGTGAAGGGAGCGCTCTAAGTGAAAAACTGTTTTTT
- TRBJ2-3 TRBD1 TRBV7-9 CASSLNRGITDTQYF TGTGCCAGCAGCTTAAACAGGGGAATCACAGATACGCAGTATTTT
- TRBJ1-2 TRBD1 TRBV2 CASRAEGADGYTF TGTGCCAGCAGGGCAGAGGGGGCTGATGGCTACACCTTC
- TRBJ2-7 TRBD1 TRBV19 CASSIDRTGGLIEQYF TGTGCCAGTAGTATAGACCGGACAGGGGGCTTGATCGAGCAGTACTTC
- TRBJ1-2 - TRBV6-1 CASSEESGDGYTF TGTGCCAGCAGTGAAGAAAGCGGGGACGGCTACACCTTC
- TRBJ1-1 - TRBV3-1/TRBV3-2 CASSRIGGGASSLNTEAFF TGTGCCAGCAGCCGCATCGGCGGGGGCGCAAGCTCCCTGAACACTGAAGCTTTCTTT
- TRBJ1-2 - TRBV12-3/TRBV12-4 CASSQQVNYGYTF TGTGCCAGCAGTCAACAGGTTAACTATGGCTACACCTTC
few TRBJ1-2 TRBD1 TRBV3-1/TRBV3-2 CASSTVQGDGYTF TGTGCCAGCAGCACGGTACAGGGGGATGGCTACACCTTC
- TRBJ1-1 - TRBV29-1 CSAATGNTEAFF TGCAGCGCCGCCACAGGGAACACTGAAGCTTTCTTT